The TCR beta chain under discussion was sequenced for a study of cytomegalovirus exposure and HLA in healthy donors. Germline V gene sequence: CDR1 SGHRS, CDR2 YFSETQ. This CDR3 spans 14 amino acids. Trimming pared 0 bases from V and 1 base from J, leaving 7 bases between. PCR involved 60 Vbeta and 13 Jbeta primers. Sequencing was performed with immunoSEQ multiplex PCR; in TCRdb, only in-frame clones are kept and a portion is missing. The sample gives 110,000 to 150,000 clones, around 82% of which show up once; about 2.4% is in the top ten. Specimen: PBMCs. The receptor was derived from a woman aged 18-29 years in good health and CMV-seropositive. This chain joins TRBV5-1 and TRBJ1-1, with D hard to call. The CDR3: CASSLVQANTEAFF. CDR3 nucleotides: TGCGCCAGCAGCTTGGTGCAGGCGAACACTGAAGCTTTCTTT.